The 32 T cell receptor beta chains below were found in one sample sequenced in a study of blood T cell repertoires in COVID-19 (dated by TCRdb to the early 2020s). Library creation used the immunoSEQ multiplex PCR assay. The immuneACCESS repertoire file appears here via TCRdb, limited to in-frame rearrangements. These files lack a portion of the clones; in checked studies, under half of the deficit traces to unresolved V genes, and the cause of the others is not known. In all, the sample holds roughly 130,000 clones, and 70% to 90% of those were seen once. 3% to 4.5% of the sample lies in the top ten. Sequences were obtained from peripheral blood. The receptors here all came from a woman aged 55-69 years with acute or convalescent COVID-19.

This clone was seen a handful of times. The chain uses TRBV19 and TRBJ1-1; possibly TRBD1 for D (6 bases). Germline values: CDR1 LNHDA, CDR2 SQIVND (reference sequence). This CDR3 is 14 amino acids long. Trimming cost V 7 bases and J 2 bases, with 14 bases left between them. CDR3 amino acids: CASNRQGTNTEAFF. For the CDR3, the DNA is TGTGCCAGTAATAGGCAGGGGACAAACACTGAAGCTTTCTTT. Filled out from reference TRBV19 and TRBJ1-1, the complete variable domain reads DGGITQSPKYLFRKEGQNVTLSCEQNLNHDAMYWYRQDPGQGLRLIYYSQIVNDFQKGDIAEGYSVSREKKESFPLTVTSAQKNPTAFYLCASNRQGTNTEAFFGQGTRLTVV.

V is TRBV5-6 and J is TRBJ2-5; weak D call: TRBD1 (8 bases). V lost 2 bases and J 10 bases, leaving 15 bases between the germline ends. Germline-derived CDR1 and CDR2 are SGHDT and YYEEEE. The CDR3 extends over 13 amino acids. The CDR3 is CASSFWTGRDQYF. CDR3 nucleotide sequence: TGTGCCAGCAGCTTTTGGACAGGGAGGGACCAGTACTTC.

In DNA, the CDR3 is TGTGCCAGCAGCTTAGGGGGGGGTGGCACTGAAGCTTTCTTT. Translation: CASSLGGGGTEAFF. V gene TRBV7-2 combines with J gene TRBJ1-1, with D possibly matching TRBD1 (5 bases). This CDR3 is built from 14 residues. V was trimmed by 1 base and J by 4 bases, leaving 10 bases between them. Germline CDR1 is SGHTA and CDR2 is FQGNSA.

This chain uses TRBV6-5 with TRBJ1-2; D perhaps matches TRBD1 (5 bases). Trimming left V 0 bases short and J 3 bases short, with 11 bases between. The CDR3 covers 15 residues. Looked up from germline, CDR1 is MNHEY and CDR2 is SVGAGI. DNA of the CDR3: TGTGCCAGCAGTTACTCCGGTGGAGGGGACTATGGCTACACCTTC. Its translation is CASSYSGGGDYGYTF.

The chain links TRBV3-1 (or the pseudogene TRBV3-2) to TRBJ2-7; D remains ambiguous. V lost 3 bases and J 5 bases, leaving 11 bases between the germline ends. Germline V gene sequence: CDR1 LGHDT, CDR2 YNNKEL (reference sequence). The CDR3 runs 13 residues. The CDR3 nucleotides read TGTGCCAGCAGCCATTCCTTCACAGACGAGCAGTACGTC. It specifies CASSHSFTDEQYV.

This clone was detected once. The chain is built from TRBV5-1 and TRBJ2-7, with 10 bases identical to TRBD1. Germline V CDR1 and CDR2: SGHRS, YFSETQ. The CDR3 loop spans 14 amino acids. Trimming took 4 bases from V and 4 from J; bases not matched to a gene: 5. The CDR3 nucleotides are TGCGCCAGCAGCCATGGACAGGGGGGGTACGAGCAGTACTTC. Protein sequence: CASSHGQGGYEQYF.

The table lists this clone with a few counts. V gene TRBV21-1 combines with J gene TRBJ2-1; the DNA was not used to check the table's D call, TRBD1. TRBV21-1 is a known pseudogene. The CDR3 loop spans 15 amino acids. CDR3 amino acids: CASRGQRSSYNEQFF. CDR3 sequence (DNA): TGTGCCAGCAGGGGACAACGGAGCTCCTACAATGAGCAGTTCTTC.

The chain has TRBV5-1 and TRBJ2-2; D is unclear. CDR1 and CDR2 (germline): SGHRS, YFSETQ. The CDR3 runs 12 residues. V was trimmed by 1 base and J by 8 bases, leaving 6 bases between them. The CDR3 protein is CASSLLSGELFF. The CDR3 DNA reads as TGCGCCAGCAGCTTGTTATCTGGGGAGCTGTTTTTT.

This clone was seen more than once but under ten times. The chain carries TRBV30 and TRBJ1-5, with D uncertain. Trimming left V 1 base short and J 3 bases short, with 10 bases between. This CDR3 region has 14 residues. Germline V CDR1 and CDR2: GTSNPN, SVGIG (reference sequence). The CDR3 loop is CAWSGQVINQPQHF. CDR3 sequence (DNA): TGTGCCTGGAGTGGGCAAGTAATCAATCAGCCCCAGCATTTT. The complete variable domain, with remaining parts taken from reference TRBV30 and TRBJ1-5, reads SQTIHQWPATLVQPVGSPLSLECTVEGTSNPNLYWYRQAAGRGLQLLFYSVGIGQISSEVPQNLSASRPQDRQFILSSKKLLLSDSGFYLCAWSGQVINQPQHFGDGTRLSIL.

This chain joins TRBV20-1 and TRBJ2-1, with 7 nucleotides matching TRBD2. V trimming: 3 bases; J trimming: 7 bases; junction bases outside the gene matches: 9. The germline V gene encodes CDR1 DFQATT and CDR2 SNEGSKA (reference sequence). The CDR3 loop spans 14 amino acids. This CDR3 is CSASPPGRKNEQFF. In DNA form, the CDR3 reads TGCAGTGCTAGTCCTCCCGGGAGGAAAAATGAGCAGTTCTTC.

This CDR3 reads CASSKPRDRQGNGEQYF. The CDR3 DNA reads as TGTGCCAGCAGCAAACCTCGAGACCGACAGGGGAATGGGGAGCAGTACTTC. This chain joins TRBV21-1 and TRBJ2-7; the table's D call TRBD1 went unverified against the DNA. TRBV21-1 is shown as a pseudogene. CDR3 length: 17 residues.

This clone was seen more than once but under ten times. The V call is TRBV9, the J call TRBJ2-2; 8 bases line up with TRBD2. There are 14 residues in the CDR3. Trimming cost V 1 base and J 4 bases; bases outside gene matches: 0. Germline V gives CDR1 SGDLS, CDR2 YYNGEE. The CDR3 is CASSVTSGTGELFF. In DNA, the CDR3 is TGTGCCAGCAGCGTAACTAGCGGCACCGGGGAGCTGTTTTTT.

The chain carries TRBV9 and TRBJ1-1; 8 positions match TRBD1. CDR3 length: 14 amino acids. Per germline, CDR1 SGDLS and CDR2 YYNGEE. Trimming cost V 0 bases and J 8 bases; bases outside gene matches: 6. The CDR3 protein is CASSVGGQGAEAFF. The CDR3 nucleotides are TGTGCCAGCAGCGTAGGTGGGCAGGGGGCCGAAGCTTTCTTT.

This rearrangement joins TRBV7-9 to TRBJ1-3; 7 bases align to TRBD1. CDR1 is SEHNR and CDR2 is FQNEAQ in the germline V gene (reference sequence). The CDR3 consists of 17 residues. V gave up 3 bases and J gave up 3 bases; unmatched junction bases: 11. The CDR3 reads CASSLEFDRVRGNTIYF. The CDR3 DNA is TGTGCCAGCAGCTTGGAGTTCGACAGGGTCCGTGGAAACACCATATATTTT.

The chain carries TRBV11-3 and TRBJ2-2; maybe TRBD2 (5 bases). The CDR3 spans 15 residues. The germline gives CDR1 SGHNT, CDR2 YENEEA. The ends were cut back, 5 bases at V and 1 base at J, with 11 bases in the middle. DNA of the CDR3: TGTGCCAGCAGCCCCATCCGGGGGAACACCGGGGAGCTGTTTTTT. As protein: CASSPIRGNTGELFF.

The chain employs TRBV3-1 (or the pseudogene TRBV3-2) and TRBJ2-5, with 11 bases matching TRBD2. Trimming at V came to 1 base and at J to 6 bases, leaving 10 bases not matched to a gene. The CDR3 loop spans 17 amino acids. The germline gives CDR1 LGHDT, CDR2 YNNKEL (reference sequence). CDR3 residues: CASSQALAGALGKTQYF. The CDR3 nucleotides are TGTGCCAGCAGCCAAGCACTAGCGGGAGCTTTAGGGAAGACCCAGTACTTC.

This clone was found a few times. The chain joins TRBV19 to TRBJ2-6; no clear D gene. The germline V gene has CDR1 LNHDA and CDR2 SQIVND (reference sequence). The CDR3 is made up of 15 amino acids. Deletions cut 4 bases from V and 1 base from J, with 8 bases between. This chain's CDR3 is CASSTTRSGANVLTF. The CDR3 DNA reads as TGTGCCAGTAGTACCACTCGATCTGGGGCCAACGTCCTGACTTTC.

The rearrangement uses TRBV5-1 and TRBJ1-4; 7 nucleotides line up with TRBD1. V shed 7 bases and J 5 bases; nucleotides not matched to a gene: 5. CDR1 SGHRS and CDR2 YFSETQ come from the germline V gene. The CDR3 loop spans 13 amino acids. The CDR3 reads CASRDSINEKLFF. The CDR3, as DNA: TGCGCCAGCCGGGACAGTATCAATGAAAAACTGTTTTTT.

V and J are TRBV3-1 (or the pseudogene TRBV3-2) and TRBJ2-5; 11 bases are shared with TRBD2. V gave up 3 bases and J gave up 3 bases; unmatched junction bases: 3. Looked up from germline, CDR1 is LGHDT and CDR2 is YNNKEL (reference sequence). This CDR3 contains 15 residues. The CDR3 loop is CASSHPGLAEETQYF. The CDR3 nucleotides read TGTGCCAGCAGCCACCCGGGACTAGCGGAAGAGACCCAGTACTTC.

V and J are TRBV10-1 and TRBJ2-3; 8 positions match TRBD2. The germline gives CDR1 WNHNN, CDR2 SYGVQD (reference sequence). The CDR3 extends over 17 amino acids. Unmatched junction bases numbered 10, after V lost 0 bases and J lost 5 bases. The CDR3 DNA reads TGCGCCAGCAGTGAGTCAGTTGGGCGTCTAGCGGGAGATACGCAGTATTTT. Encoded protein: CASSESVGRLAGDTQYF.

This chain links TRBV7-2 with TRBJ1-2, with TRBD1 matching over 9 bases. Germline V lookup: CDR1 SGHTA, CDR2 FQGNSA. The CDR3 extends over 15 amino acids. V shed 5 bases, J shed 8 bases, and the junction held 12 bases outside the gene matches. Here the CDR3 DNA reads TGTGCCAGCAGCCCGTCGACAGGGGGTGCGGGCGGCTACACCTTC. Translating it yields CASSPSTGGAGGYTF.

The genes are TRBV19 and TRBJ1-2; 8 bases map to TRBD1. The CDR3 totals 14 residues. Germline CDR1 LNHDA, CDR2 SQIVND (reference sequence). Losses at the gene ends were 5 bases for V and 3 bases for J; bases not matched to a gene: 5. CDR3 sequence (DNA): TGTGCCAGTAGTCGGAACAGGGGGTACTATGGCTACACCTTC. Encoded protein: CASSRNRGYYGYTF.

The chain uses TRBV7-9 and TRBJ2-1, with TRBD2 as a possible D gene (5 bases). V was pared by 5 bases and J by 3 bases, with 20 bases between. Germline values: CDR1 SEHNR, CDR2 FQNEAQ (reference sequence). The CDR3 contains 17 residues. The CDR3 sequence: CASSRSILLASYNEQFF. The CDR3 bases are TGTGCCAGCAGCCGATCTATTCTATTAGCGAGCTACAATGAGCAGTTCTTC.

The chain couples TRBV6-5 to TRBJ2-1, with D perhaps TRBD2 (5 bases). CDR3 length: 12 amino acids. Germline CDR1 is MNHEY and CDR2 is SVGAGI. The germline V and J ends were trimmed by 5 bases and 7 bases, with 9 bases remaining between them. Here the CDR3 reads CASSRTRNEQFF. DNA of the CDR3: TGTGCCAGCAGTCGAACTAGGAATGAGCAGTTCTTC.

The chain recombines TRBV3-1 (or the pseudogene TRBV3-2) with TRBJ2-2, with 7 bases aligning to TRBD2. CDR3 length: 16 residues. J was trimmed by 1 base and V by 6 bases; bases with no gene match: 8. Germline V gene sequence: CDR1 LGHDT, CDR2 YNNKEL (reference sequence). The CDR3 here is CASRKREGRNTGELFF. The CDR3 DNA sequence: TGTGCCAGCAGAAAAAGGGAGGGCCGGAACACCGGGGAGCTGTTTTTT.

V usage is TRBV28 and J usage is TRBJ2-7; 7 bases are shared with TRBD1. V shed 3 bases, J shed 1 base, and the junction held 3 bases outside the gene matches. Germline loops: CDR1 MDHEN, CDR2 SYDVKM. The CDR3 spans 14 residues. The CDR3 reads CASSFYRGSYEQYF. The CDR3 bases are TGTGCCAGCAGTTTTTACAGGGGTTCCTACGAGCAGTACTTC. Full variable domain (rest looked up from reference TRBV28 and TRBJ2-7): DVKVTQSSRYLVKRTGEKVFLECVQDMDHENMFWYRQDPGLGLRLIYFSYDVKMKEKGDIPEGYSVSREKKERFSLILESASTNQTSMYLCASSFYRGSYEQYFGPGTRLTVT.

The V call is TRBV5-1, the J call TRBJ1-2; D perhaps matches TRBD1 (5 bases). CDR1 is SGHRS, CDR2 YFSETQ, per germline. This CDR3 has 14 residues. V shed 3 bases and J shed 5 bases, with 14 bases lying between them. The CDR3 bases are TGCGCCAGCAGCTCCGGACAAGGTTTTTATGGCTACACCTTC. Encoded protein: CASSSGQGFYGYTF.

The gene calls are TRBV5-1 and TRBJ1-4, with D maybe TRBD1 (5 bases). This CDR3 has 14 residues. The V gene's germline CDR1 is SGHRS and CDR2 YFSETQ. Trimming stripped 4 bases from V and 4 bases from J, with 11 bases between. In nucleotides, the CDR3 is TGCGCCAGCAGCCAGGTCGGGGGTAATGAAAAACTGTTTTTT. It translates to CASSQVGGNEKLFF.

V is TRBV18 and J is TRBJ1-6, with a possible D match to TRBD1 (6 bases). Per the germline V gene, CDR1 is KGHSH and CDR2 is LQKENI. V was pared by 3 bases and J by 11 bases, with 17 bases between. The CDR3 sequence is 15 residues long. CDR3 sequence (DNA): TGTGCCAGCTCACCGCAACAGGGTGTGGGGACACCCCTCCACTTT. It specifies CASSPQQGVGTPLHF.

V and J are TRBV9 and TRBJ2-7; TRBD2 aligns across 10 bases. The junction had 5 bases not matched to a gene; V was cut back by 3 bases and J by 2 bases. The CDR3 runs to 15 residues. Germline assignment: CDR1 SGDLS and CDR2 YYNGEE. CDR3 nucleotide sequence: TGTGCCAGCAGCGCTACCGGGACTAGCGCCTACGAGCAGTACTTC. Protein: CASSATGTSAYEQYF.

This clone was observed a single time. The chain has TRBV9 and TRBJ1-6; weak D call: TRBD1 (5 bases). CDR1 and CDR2 (germline): SGDLS, YYNGEE. Trimming shortened V by 0 bases and J by 7 bases, and 8 bases separated the two germline ends. The CDR3 runs to 14 residues. The CDR3 DNA reads as TGTGCCAGCAGCGTAGGGGGGGAAAATTCACCCCTCCACTTT. Translated: CASSVGGENSPLHF.

V and J are TRBV6-5 and TRBJ1-5; tentatively, D is TRBD1 (5 bases). Germline V gene sequence: CDR1 MNHEY, CDR2 SVGAGI. The CDR3 has 11 residues. V lost 8 bases, J lost 5 bases, and 7 bases lay in between. The CDR3 DNA reads as TGTGCCAGCGGCAGGGATCAGCCCCAGCATTTT. Protein: CASGRDQPQHF.